The present T cell receptor (beta chain) was sequenced within a study of response to subunit inactivated influenza vaccine. Study-wide results and caveats: The authors put forward the suggestion that each seasonal influenza vaccination may bring in only a limited number of new T cells.

The germline V and J ends were trimmed by 4 bases and 3 bases, with 13 bases remaining between them. CDR3 length: 15 amino acids. The germline CDR1 and CDR2 sequences are SGHNT and YYREEE (reference sequence). This clonotype was detected a few times. The antigen remains unidentified. MiXCR, applied by TCRdb to the RT-PCR reads, yields one record per CDR3 protein. The data hold around 750,000 distinct CDR3 sequences, with over 20% observed a single time. Sample: PBMCs from blood, taken about 5 days after vaccination. The chain uses TRBV5-4 and TRBJ2-2; D may be TRBD1 (6 bases). The sequence came from a man between 45 and 60 years old who received an inactivated influenza vaccine. This chain's CDR3 is CASSARQEYTGELFF. In nucleotides, the CDR3 is TGTGCCAGCAGCGCTCGACAGGAGTACACCGGGGAGCTGTTTTTT.